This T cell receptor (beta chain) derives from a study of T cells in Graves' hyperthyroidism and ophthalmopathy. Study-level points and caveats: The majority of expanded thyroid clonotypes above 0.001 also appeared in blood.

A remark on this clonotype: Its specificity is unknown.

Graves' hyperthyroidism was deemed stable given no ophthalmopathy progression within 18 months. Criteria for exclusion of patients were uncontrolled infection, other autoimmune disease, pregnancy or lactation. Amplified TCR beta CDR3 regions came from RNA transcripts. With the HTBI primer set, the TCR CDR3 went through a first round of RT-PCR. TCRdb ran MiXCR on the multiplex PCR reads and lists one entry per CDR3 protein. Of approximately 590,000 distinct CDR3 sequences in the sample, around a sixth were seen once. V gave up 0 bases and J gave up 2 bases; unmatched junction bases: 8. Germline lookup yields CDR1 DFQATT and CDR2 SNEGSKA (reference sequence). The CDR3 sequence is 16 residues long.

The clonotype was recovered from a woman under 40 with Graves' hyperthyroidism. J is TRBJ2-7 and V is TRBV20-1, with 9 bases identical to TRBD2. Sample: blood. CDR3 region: CSARDPASGTTYEQYF. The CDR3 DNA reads TGCAGTGCTAGAGATCCTGCTAGCGGGACAACCTACGAGCAGTACTTC.